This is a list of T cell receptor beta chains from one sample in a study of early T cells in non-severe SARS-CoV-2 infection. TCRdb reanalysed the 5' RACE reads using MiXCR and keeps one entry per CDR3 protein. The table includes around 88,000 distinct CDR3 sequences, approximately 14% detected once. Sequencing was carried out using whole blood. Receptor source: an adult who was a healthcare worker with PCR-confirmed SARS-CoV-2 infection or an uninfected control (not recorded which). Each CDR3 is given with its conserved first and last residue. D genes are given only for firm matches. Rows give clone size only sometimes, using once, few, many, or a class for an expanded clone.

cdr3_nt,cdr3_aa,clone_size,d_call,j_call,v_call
TGTGCCAGTAGTGTAACCGGGACTAGCGGGTTGTTTGAGCAGTTCTTC,CASSVTGTSGLFEQFF,many,TRBD2,TRBJ2-1,TRBV19
TGTGCCATTTCCAGGGATTCGGGCGCCGGGGAGCTGTTTTTT,CAISRDSGAGELFF,few,.,TRBJ2-2,TRBV10-3
TGTGCCAGCAGCCCTCTAGTCTCTGGGGCCAACGTCCTGACTTTC,CASSPLVSGANVLTF,.,.,TRBJ2-6,TRBV7-6
TGTGCCACCAGTTTTGCAGGGGGCAATCAGCCCCAGCATTTT,CATSFAGGNQPQHF,few,.,TRBJ1-5,TRBV24-1
TGTGCCAGCACCCTCAGGGGACAGACGAACACCGGGGAGCTGTTTTTT,CASTLRGQTNTGELFF,.,TRBD1,TRBJ2-2,TRBV11-3
TGTGCCAGCAGCCAAGACTTCCCGACAGGGGCGAACACCGGGGAGCTGTTTTTT,CASSQDFPTGANTGELFF,.,TRBD1,TRBJ2-2,TRBV3-1
TGTGCCAGCTCACCGGGGACAGTCTCCTACAATGAGCAGTTCTTC,CASSPGTVSYNEQFF,many,TRBD1,TRBJ2-1,TRBV18
TGCGCCAGCAGCCATCCGGGACAGGACTACGAGCAGTACTTC,CASSHPGQDYEQYF,.,TRBD1,TRBJ2-7,TRBV4-1
TGTGCCAGTACCCTGGGACAGGACCCTAGCACAGATACGCAGTATTTT,CASTLGQDPSTDTQYF,.,TRBD1,TRBJ2-3,TRBV19
TGTGCCTGGAGTGCGGGGTATTACGAGCAGTACTTC,CAWSAGYYEQYF,few,.,TRBJ2-7,TRBV30
TGCAGCGTCGTGCCCTTCACTAGCGGGAGCTCCTACGAGCAGTACTTC,CSVVPFTSGSSYEQYF,.,TRBD2,TRBJ2-7,TRBV29-1
TGTGCCAGCAGCGTAAAATGGGGAAACTATGGCTACACCTTC,CASSVKWGNYGYTF,few,.,TRBJ1-2,TRBV9
TGTGCCAGCAGCTCCCGCCGGGGGGGGCACAATGAGCAGTTCTTC,CASSSRRGGHNEQFF,.,TRBD2,TRBJ2-1,TRBV11-2
TGTGCCACCAGCAGTGATTTCGTAGTACATCAGCCCCAGCATTTT,CATSSDFVVHQPQHF,few,.,TRBJ1-5,TRBV15
TGCAGTGCTGGGACAGCCAAGGGCGCAGATACGCAGTATTTT,CSAGTAKGADTQYF,many,TRBD1,TRBJ2-3,TRBV20-1
TGCGCCAGCATGTTGGGGTTCGGTAGTGGCGAAGCTTTCTTT,CASMLGFGSGEAFF,.,.,TRBJ1-1,TRBV4-1
TGCAGTGCTAGTCGCCCTAGCGGAATCACAGATACGCAGTATTTT,CSASRPSGITDTQYF,.,TRBD2,TRBJ2-3,TRBV20-1
TGCAGCGTGGGGGGGACGCTCACTCGGGAGACCCAGTACTTC,CSVGGTLTRETQYF,.,TRBD2,TRBJ2-5,TRBV29-1
TGTGCCAGCAGCTTGGTAGCGCCGAACACCGGGGAGCTGTTTTTT,CASSLVAPNTGELFF,.,.,TRBJ2-2,TRBV7-8
TGCAGTGCTAGAGATTCGGGACAGGGGTGGAATGAGCAGTTCTTC,CSARDSGQGWNEQFF,many,TRBD1,TRBJ2-1,TRBV20-1
TGTGCCAGCTGGCCGGCCGGTTGGAATCAGCCCCAGCATTTT,CASWPAGWNQPQHF,few,.,TRBJ1-5,TRBV6-5
TGTGCCAGCAGTTTAGGGTCTAGCGGGATGCGGGAGCAGTACTTC,CASSLGSSGMREQYF,many,TRBD2,TRBJ2-7,TRBV28
TGTGCCAGCAGTTACGGGGTGGCCAATAATGAGCAGTTCTTC,CASSYGVANNEQFF,many,.,TRBJ2-1,TRBV6-5
TGCAGTGCCCACGAAGTGGAGGGGTCGACTAATAATTCACCCCTCCACTTT,CSAHEVEGSTNNSPLHF,.,.,TRBJ1-6,TRBV20-1
TGTGCCAGCTGGGTTGAAGGGACCGCTGAAGCTTTCTTT,CASWVEGTAEAFF,few,.,TRBJ1-1,TRBV21-1
TGCAGTGTTCGGATTAGCGGGAGAGGACCGTACGAGCAGTACTTC,CSVRISGRGPYEQYF,.,TRBD2,TRBJ2-7,TRBV20-1
TGTGCCAGCAGCTTGAGGACAGGGAACACCGGGGAGCTGTTTTTT,CASSLRTGNTGELFF,.,TRBD1,TRBJ2-2,TRBV7-7
TGTGCCAGCAGCACCCCGCGGAGGGGGTCGAATGGCTACACCTTC,CASSTPRRGSNGYTF,many,.,TRBJ1-2,TRBV7-2
TGTGCCAGCAGCAGAACTAGCGGGAGATACTACAATGAGCAGTTCTTC,CASSRTSGRYYNEQFF,.,TRBD2,TRBJ2-1,TRBV7-8
TGTGCCAGCGGACTAACGAGCTCCCAAGATACGCAGTATTTT,CASGLTSSQDTQYF,many,.,TRBJ2-3,TRBV28